These 9 T cell receptor beta chains were sequenced from one sample in a study of blood T cell repertoires in COVID-19 (dated by TCRdb to about 2020). Receptor amplification or capture employed the immunoSEQ multiplex PCR assay. TCRdb obtained this table from immuneACCESS and retained in-frame rearrangements with V and J assigned. These tables miss some clones; where compared with another copy, unresolved V genes account for less than half of the shortfall, and the remainder is unexplained. The sample table holds around 370,000 clones, of which roughly 89% were seen once. The top ten clonotypes cover 5% to 8.5% of the sample. The source material was peripheral blood. These receptors all stem from a man younger than 35 with active or convalescent COVID-19.

This sequence joins TRBV9 and TRBJ2-3, with D hard to call. V was shortened by 0 bases and J by 4 bases, with 9 bases between the two germline ends. Germline V lookup: CDR1 SGDLS, CDR2 YYNGEE. The length of the CDR3 is 14 residues. The CDR3 sequence is CASSVVGSADTQYF. CDR3 nucleotide sequence: TGTGCCAGCAGCGTAGTGGGCTCGGCAGATACGCAGTATTTT.

The chain carries TRBV21-1 and TRBJ2-3; the table calls TRBD1, which could not be checked here. TRBV21-1 is termed a pseudogene. The CDR3 runs 16 residues. Here the CDR3 reads CASRPRDRGRADTQYF. The CDR3 DNA follows: TGTGCCAGCAGGCCCCGGGACAGGGGGCGTGCAGATACGCAGTATTTT.

This chain connects TRBV11-2 to TRBJ1-1; D call uncertain. The CDR3 consists of 15 residues. V was clipped by 2 bases and J by 4 bases, with 14 bases between them. CDR1 is SGHAT, CDR2 FQNNGV, per germline. In DNA, the CDR3 is TGTGCCAGCAGCTTACTCCCTACCGGGGTCACTGAAGCTTTCTTT. Translating gives CASSLLPTGVTEAFF.

The genes are TRBV7-3 and TRBJ1-1; D not resolved. Germline assignment: CDR1 SGHTA and CDR2 FQGTGA. There are 12 residues in the CDR3. The germline V and J ends were trimmed by 7 bases and 4 bases, with 10 bases remaining between them. CDR3: CASNRGVTEAFF. The CDR3 nucleotides are TGTGCCAGCAATCGGGGTGTCACTGAAGCTTTCTTT.

This clone was recorded a few times. V usage is TRBV27 and J usage is TRBJ1-4; D remains unclear. V was pared by 0 bases and J by 1 base, with 9 bases between. The CDR3 is 16 residues long. From germline, CDR1 is MNHEY and CDR2 SMNVEV (reference sequence). The CDR3 DNA follows: TGTGCCAGCAGTTTATCGTTGGGGAGAACTAATGAAAAACTGTTTTTT. Protein product: CASSLSLGRTNEKLFF.

This chain joins TRBV6-5 and TRBJ2-7; D is unclear. Germline V gene data show CDR1 as MNHEY and CDR2 as SVGAGI. The CDR3 contains 12 residues. Trimming took off 6 bases at V and 4 bases at J, with 10 bases between the two ends. CDR3 region: CASRSPQYEQYF. The DNA of the CDR3 is TGTGCCAGCAGGTCTCCTCAGTACGAGCAGTACTTC.

This clone was observed a handful of times. The chain uses TRBV7-3 and TRBJ1-2, with 9 positions matching TRBD1. The V gene end was trimmed by 5 bases and the J gene end by 5 bases; junction bases not matched to a gene: 3. Germline values: CDR1 SGHTA, CDR2 FQGTGA. This CDR3 is built from 13 residues. CDR3 sequence reads: CASSPGQGYGYTF. The CDR3 DNA reads as TGTGCCAGCAGCCCCGGACAGGGGTATGGCTACACCTTC.

The V and J genes are TRBV6-5 and TRBJ1-4, with TRBD1 identical over 9 bases. This CDR3 has 15 amino acids. Losses at the gene ends were 5 bases for V and 10 bases for J; bases not matched to a gene: 11. Germline lookup yields CDR1 MNHEY and CDR2 SVGAGI. CDR3 amino acids: CASSNVGQGNGKLFF. For the CDR3, the DNA is TGTGCCAGCAGTAACGTGGGACAGGGTAACGGAAAACTGTTTTTT.

The CDR3 DNA reads as TGTGCCAGCAGTTACTTTCCGGGACTAGCGGGGGCTCGGAGCACAGATACGCAGTATTTT. Its translation: CASSYFPGLAGARSTDTQYF. The chain has TRBV6-2 or TRBV6-3 and TRBJ2-3, with 14 bases that match TRBD2. CDR3 length: 20 amino acids. V was clipped by 1 base and J by 0 bases; unmatched bases: 9. Per germline, CDR1 MNHEY and CDR2 SVGEGT.